The 3 T cell receptor beta chains reported below all come from one sample, sequenced in a study of lymphopenia after photon versus proton radiotherapy. Method: immunoSEQ multiplex PCR; TCRdb's copy keeps in-frame clones and lacks some. The repertoire has about 160,000 clones, less than 90% of them found once; the top ten carry 4% to 5%. Sequenced material: peripheral blood, taken from a patient treated with photon-based radiotherapy. The receptors stem from a man aged 45 to 65 with gastric cancer.

The genes are TRBV5-1 and TRBJ2-3, with TRBD2 matching over 9 bases. Trimming at V came to 9 bases and at J to 0 bases, leaving 8 bases not matched to a gene. The CDR3 runs 15 residues. Germline V gives CDR1 SGHRS, CDR2 YFSETQ. The CDR3 sequence is CATAGGAGSTDTQYF. CDR3 nucleotides: TGCGCCACCGCGGGGGGGGCCGGGAGCACAGATACGCAGTATTTT.

V is TRBV6-5 and J is TRBJ1-5; D might be TRBD1 (6 bases). The CDR3 runs 15 residues. Germline V CDR1 and CDR2: MNHEY, SVGAGI. The V end was cut by 4 bases, the J end by 3 bases, with 13 bases between. The CDR3 DNA sequence: TGTGCCAGCAGTTTCGAGAGGGGGATCAATCAGCCCCAGCATTTT. It yields the protein CASSFERGINQPQHF.

The chain recombines TRBV4-2 with TRBJ2-7, with 7 bases that match TRBD2. The CDR3 has 15 residues. Germline CDR1 and CDR2: LGHNA and YNFKEQ. V was clipped by 0 bases and J by 4 bases; unmatched bases: 6. CDR3 amino acids: CASSQEASGPYEQYF. CDR3 DNA sequence: TGTGCCAGCAGCCAAGAGGCTAGCGGTCCGTACGAGCAGTACTTC.